The rows below give T cell receptor beta chains drawn from one sample of a study of blood T cell repertoires in COVID-19. Repertoires were generated with immunoSEQ multiplex PCR, while TCRdb's copy carries only in-frame clones and drops some. The sample holds some 450,000 clones; approximately 88% are singletons and the top ten take 10% to 15%. The sequencing input was peripheral blood. The source is a woman aged 50 to 60 with COVID-19, enrolled during active disease. CDR3s include the opening cysteine and the closing phenylalanine or tryptophan. A D gene is named only where the DNA matches it firmly. Size values are once, few and many counts, or a class for expanded clones, and some rows have none.

v_gene,abundance,d_gene,j_gene,CDR3nt,CDR3aa
TRBV19,NA,NA,TRBJ1-2,TGTGCCAGTAGTATCCCAGGGCCCATAAACTATGGCTACACCTTC,CASSIPGPINYGYTF
TRBV21-1,NA,NA,TRBJ1-6,TGTGCCAGCAGCAAAGTCCGGACAGGGACTTCACCCCTCCACTTT,CASSKVRTGTSPLHF
TRBV13,once,TRBD2,TRBJ2-2,TGTGCCAGCAGACCCCGAAGACTAGCGGGGGGGCCTCGGAGGGGCGGGGAGCTGTTTTTT,CASRPRRLAGGPRRGGELFF
TRBV6-5,NA,NA,TRBJ1-2,TGTGCCAGCAGCTCCCCCTCCGGGACATGGGGCTACACCTTC,CASSSPSGTWGYTF
TRBV6-5,NA,NA,TRBJ1-2,TGTGCCAGCGCAAGTTCCAGGGTCTATGGCTACACCTTC,CASASSRVYGYTF
TRBV4-1,NA,NA,TRBJ2-7,TGCGCCAGCAGCGTAGTTTCCTCCTACGAGCAGTACTTC,CASSVVSSYEQYF
TRBV19,NA,TRBD2,TRBJ2-6,TGTGCCAGTAGTATTAGTGCGGGGGGCTCTGGGGCCAACGTCCTGACTTTC,CASSISAGGSGANVLTF
TRBV7-9,NA,NA,TRBJ1-2,TGTGCCAGCAGCTTAGCGAGTGGTGGGCACTATGGCTACACCTTC,CASSLASGGHYGYTF
TRBV6-1,NA,NA,TRBJ2-7,TGTGCCAGCAGTGACCGGGGACTTTCCGGAGGCTACGAGCAGTACTTC,CASSDRGLSGGYEQYF
TRBV10-1,NA,NA,TRBJ2-3,TGCGCCAGCAGTACAGGAGTGGAACCGCAGTATTTT,CASSTGVEPQYF
TRBV28,NA,TRBD2,TRBJ2-5,TGTGCCAGCAGTTTGAGGGCGGGGGGACCTTACCAAGAGACCCAGTACTTC,CASSLRAGGPYQETQYF
TRBV6-6,few,TRBD1,TRBJ1-3,TGTGCCAGCAGTCCAGGGGGAGGCCGACACTCTGGAAACACCATATATTTT,CASSPGGGRHSGNTIYF
TRBV19,NA,TRBD1,TRBJ1-5,TGTGCCAGTAGAACCGGACAGGACTTTAATCAGCCCCAGCATTTT,CASRTGQDFNQPQHF
TRBV4-1,NA,TRBD2,TRBJ2-7,TGCGCCAGCAGCCAAGGGGACCGACTAGCGGGGGTTCCCGGACAGTACTTC,CASSQGDRLAGVPGQYF
TRBV4-1,once,TRBD2,TRBJ2-3,TGCGCCAGCAGCCAGAGGGAGCGGGGGGGCACAGATACGCAGTATTTT,CASSQRERGGTDTQYF
TRBV12-3/TRBV12-4,NA,NA,TRBJ1-5,TGTGCCAGCAGTTTAGGACAGAACGAGCCCCAGCATTTT,CASSLGQNEPQHF
TRBV19,NA,TRBD1,TRBJ2-7,TGTGCCAGTAGTATCCGGGACAGGGACCAGGAGCAGTACTTC,CASSIRDRDQEQYF
TRBV5-4,NA,NA,TRBJ1-2,TGTGCCAGCAGCTTGGCCGGCGGGTTCGATGGCTACACCTTC,CASSLAGGFDGYTF
TRBV28,NA,NA,TRBJ1-1,TGTGCCAGCAGTTTAGGCGGAGGGGACACTGAAGCTTTCTTT,CASSLGGGDTEAFF
TRBV2,NA,TRBD1,TRBJ1-1,TGTGCCAGCAGTGATAGTAGGACAGGTCGGACTTTCTTT,CASSDSRTGRTFF
TRBV3-1/TRBV3-2,NA,NA,TRBJ1-1,TGTGCCAGCAGCCCTTCCTTGACAGGGAACACTGAAGCTTTCTTT,CASSPSLTGNTEAFF
TRBV5-8,NA,NA,TRBJ2-5,TGTGCCAGCAGCTTACCGACAGGTTGGGGGATTCCAGGGGAGACCCAGTACTTC,CASSLPTGWGIPGETQYF
TRBV10-3,NA,TRBD1,TRBJ1-5,TGTGCCATCAGTGAGTTTGACAGGGGGGTCAATCAGCCCCAGCATTTT,CAISEFDRGVNQPQHF
TRBV27,NA,NA,TRBJ2-3,TGTGCCAGCAGTCCTTTGGGCGCCCTAGATACGCAGTATTTT,CASSPLGALDTQYF
TRBV30,NA,NA,TRBJ1-6,TGTGCCTGGAGTGATCGGAATTCACCCCTCCACTTT,CAWSDRNSPLHF
TRBV4-1,NA,TRBD2,TRBJ2-3,TGCGCCAGCAGCCCAACTAGCGGGCGAGCGCAGTATTTT,CASSPTSGRAQYF
TRBV7-9,NA,TRBD2,TRBJ2-7,TGTGCCAGCAGCTTAGTATCGGGGGGAGGCGAGCAGTACTTC,CASSLVSGGGEQYF
TRBV5-1,NA,TRBD1,TRBJ2-5,TGCGCCAGCAGCACTCTCGGGACAGACCTCCAAGAGACCCAGTACTTC,CASSTLGTDLQETQYF
TRBV30,NA,NA,TRBJ1-1,TGTGCCTGGGGGGGACAGAACACTGAAGCTTTCTTT,CAWGGQNTEAFF
TRBV11-1,NA,TRBD1,TRBJ1-2,TGTGCCAGCAGCAGGGACAGGTTCTATGGCTACACCTTC,CASSRDRFYGYTF
TRBV19,NA,TRBD1,TRBJ2-1,TGTGCCACCCTAAGGACAGGGACCTACAATGAGCAGTTCTTC,CATLRTGTYNEQFF
TRBV27,NA,NA,TRBJ2-5,TGTGCCAGCAGTTTGGACACTACCGCGGCCCAGTACTTC,CASSLDTTAAQYF
TRBV9,NA,NA,TRBJ1-2,TGTGCCAGCAGCGAATGGGGGGACGTCGCTAACTATGGCTACACCTTC,CASSEWGDVANYGYTF
TRBV6-7,NA,NA,TRBJ1-1,TGTGCCAGCAGTTCAAACAGATCTGTTGAAGCTTTCTTT,CASSSNRSVEAFF
TRBV2,NA,NA,TRBJ2-7,TGTGCCAGCGACCTGGGACAACTAGAGTACGAGCAGTACTTC,CASDLGQLEYEQYF
TRBV9,NA,TRBD1,TRBJ1-2,TGTGCCAGCAGCGCGGGGGAGACAGGGTTCTATGGCTACACCTTC,CASSAGETGFYGYTF
TRBV6-5,NA,NA,TRBJ2-2,TGTGCCAGCAGGGGGTGGGGAGAGGGGGAGCTGTTTTTT,CASRGWGEGELFF
TRBV6-5,NA,TRBD2,TRBJ2-7,TGTGCCAGCGGATTAACCGGGGGGATCACCTACGAGCAGTACTTC,CASGLTGGITYEQYF
TRBV9,NA,NA,TRBJ1-4,TGTGCCAGCAGCGTAGGGGGGCCAACTAATGAAAAACTGTTTTTT,CASSVGGPTNEKLFF
TRBV11-2,NA,TRBD1,TRBJ2-1,TGTGCCAGCAGCTTAGTCCAGGGGGCACGGAATGAGCAGTTCTTC,CASSLVQGARNEQFF
TRBV5-1,NA,NA,TRBJ2-3,TGCGCCAGCAGCTCAAACCCTGGGGCAGGGCGAGGCACAGATACGCAGTATTTT,CASSSNPGAGRGTDTQYF
TRBV9,NA,NA,TRBJ2-2,TGTGCCACCCGGACTGGGACCGGGGAGCTGTTTTTT,CATRTGTGELFF
TRBV29-1,NA,TRBD1,TRBJ2-5,TGCAGCGCTGGGACAGGACTACGGGAGACCCAGTACTTC,CSAGTGLRETQYF
TRBV6-5,NA,NA,TRBJ1-1,TGTGCCAGCACCAGAACTGAAGCTTTCTTT,CASTRTEAFF